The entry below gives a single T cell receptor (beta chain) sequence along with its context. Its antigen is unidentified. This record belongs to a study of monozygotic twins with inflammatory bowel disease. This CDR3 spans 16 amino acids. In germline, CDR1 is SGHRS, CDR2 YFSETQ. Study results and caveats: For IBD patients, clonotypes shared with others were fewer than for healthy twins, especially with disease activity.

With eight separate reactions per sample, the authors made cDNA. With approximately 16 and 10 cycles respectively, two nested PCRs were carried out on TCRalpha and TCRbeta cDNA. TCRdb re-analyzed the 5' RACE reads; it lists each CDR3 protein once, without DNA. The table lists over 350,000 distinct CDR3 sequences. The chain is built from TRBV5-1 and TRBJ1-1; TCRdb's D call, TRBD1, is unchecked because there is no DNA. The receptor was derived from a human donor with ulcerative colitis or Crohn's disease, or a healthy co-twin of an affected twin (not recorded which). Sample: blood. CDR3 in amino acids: CASSLVTGPRDTEAFF. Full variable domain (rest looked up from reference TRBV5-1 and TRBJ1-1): KAGVTQTPRYLIKTRGQQVTLSCSPISGHRSVSWYQQTPGQGLQFLFEYFSETQRNKGNFPGRFSGRQFSNSRSEMNVSTLELGDSALYLCASSLVTGPRDTEAFFGQGTRLTVV.